This T cell receptor (beta chain) was obtained from a study of blood T cell repertoires in COVID-19. About the study: Donors in the United States, Italy and Spain gave samples during acute or convalescent COVID-19. T cells, B-cell-depleted T cells, or PBMCs provided the cDNA or gDNA that served as material.

Unmatched junction bases numbered 6, after V lost 2 bases and J lost 2 bases. Germline CDR1 is SGHKS and CDR2 is YYEKEE (reference sequence). This CDR3 spans 16 amino acids. Seattle's enrolled individuals joined amid active infection and were then monitored longitudinally. The table came from immunoSEQ multiplex PCR; TCRdb's copy has only in-frame clones and leaves some out. This table has over 250,000 clones, roughly 90% appearing once. The sequence was obtained from a woman in her 30s with COVID-19, enrolled during active disease. This chain connects TRBV5-5 to TRBJ2-1, with TRBD2 matching 8 bases. What was sequenced was peripheral blood. The DNA for the CDR3 is TGTGCCAGCAGCTTTCCAGCGGGAGCCACCTACAATGAGCAGTTCTTC. Protein product: CASSFPAGATYNEQFF.